The 30 T cell receptor beta chains given below trace back to one sample, sequenced in a study of radiotherapy plus CTLA-4 blockade in lung cancer. Data came from immunoSEQ multiplex PCR; TCRdb stores just in-frame clones and leaves some out. The data hold over 30,000 clones, with under 85% observed a single time. This specimen was peripheral blood, taken from a patient treated with radiotherapy plus ipilimumab. The receptors shown here come from a human donor with non-small cell lung cancer whose response to radiotherapy plus ipilimumab could not be evaluated.

The chain combines TRBV7-6 with TRBJ2-5, with 9 bases identical to TRBD2. Trimming took 5 bases from V and 4 from J; bases not matched to a gene: 20. The CDR3 has 19 amino acids. Germline CDR1 and CDR2: SGHVS and FNYEAQ. CDR3 nucleotide sequence: TGTGCCAGCAGCCTACGCGCGGAGAGACAGCGGGAGGCCCTAGAGACCCAGTACTTC. Translated: CASSLRAERQREALETQYF.

The chain combines TRBV9 with TRBJ2-2, with D perhaps TRBD2 (5 bases). Germline lookup yields CDR1 SGDLS and CDR2 YYNGEE. V dropped 4 bases and J dropped 5 bases, with 15 bases sitting between them. The CDR3 totals 15 residues. For the CDR3, the DNA is TGTGCCAGCAGCCAAGAGGTTTCGGGGACCGGGGAGCTGTTTTTT. Its translation: CASSQEVSGTGELFF. Drawing the rest from reference TRBV9 and TRBJ2-2, the complete variable domain is DSGVTQTPKHLITATGQRVTLRCSPRSGDLSVYWYQQSLDQGLQFLIQYYNGEERAKGNILERFSAQQFPDLHSELNLSSLELGDSALYFCASSQEVSGTGELFFGEGSRLTVL.

Only one count was recorded for this clone. The chain combines TRBV4-3 with TRBJ1-3; a possible D gene is TRBD1 (6 bases). The CDR3 is made up of 17 amino acids. V was shortened by 1 base and J by 2 bases, with 15 bases between the two germline ends. Germline assignment: CDR1 LGHNA and CDR2 YSLEER. The CDR3, as DNA: TGCGCCAGCAGCCAAGTAGCAGGGACAATAACTGGAAACACCATATATTTT. Amino acids: CASSQVAGTITGNTIYF.

The V and J genes are TRBV5-1 and TRBJ2-1; a weak D match, TRBD2 (7 bases). There are 15 residues in the CDR3. Per the germline V gene, CDR1 is SGHRS and CDR2 is YFSETQ. The V and J ends lost 3 bases and 8 bases respectively, with 18 bases between them. Written as DNA, the CDR3 is TGCGCCAGCAGCTGGGGAGGGGGGTTTCAGGATGAGCAGTTCTTC. It is translated as CASSWGGGFQDEQFF.

The V gene is TRBV19, the J gene TRBJ1-1; D gene uncertain. Germline CDR1 reads LNHDA; CDR2 reads SQIVND (reference sequence). The CDR3 is made up of 13 amino acids. Trimming took 4 bases from V and 0 from J, leaving 6 bases between them. In nucleotides, the CDR3 is TGTGCCAGTAGTACCAAATTGAACACTGAAGCTTTCTTT. Protein: CASSTKLNTEAFF.

CDR3 in amino acids: CASSGIWRGANVLTF. The DNA for the CDR3 is TGTGCCAGCAGCGGCATCTGGCGGGGGGCCAACGTCCTGACTTTC. The rearrangement links TRBV11-2 to TRBJ2-6; D gene unclear. The CDR3 has 15 residues. Trimming shortened V by 5 bases and J by 4 bases, and 12 bases separated the two germline ends. Germline assignment: CDR1 SGHAT and CDR2 FQNNGV.

For the CDR3, the DNA is TGCGCCAGCAGCTTGGGTCCGGGAAACTACGAGCAGTACTTC. Translation: CASSLGPGNYEQYF. This chain joins TRBV5-1 and TRBJ2-7; D perhaps matches TRBD2 (5 bases). V lost 0 bases, J lost 3 bases, and 10 bases lay in between. The CDR3 is made up of 14 amino acids. CDR1 SGHRS and CDR2 YFSETQ come from the germline V gene.

This rearrangement joins TRBV25-1 to TRBJ2-3; D may be TRBD2 (6 bases). V lost 5 bases and J 5 bases, leaving 20 bases between the germline ends. From germline, CDR1 is MGHDK and CDR2 SYGVNS. CDR3 length: 16 residues. CDR3 in amino acids: CASSIWRTKLVDTQYF. In DNA, the CDR3 is TGTGCCAGCAGTATATGGCGGACTAAACTGGTAGATACGCAGTATTTT.

The chain's CDR3 is CASSLAGLAGQETQYF. CDR3 sequence (DNA): TGTGCCAGCAGCTTGGCGGGACTAGCGGGACAAGAGACCCAGTACTTC. The chain combines TRBV5-4 with TRBJ2-5, with 13 bases identical to TRBD2. Losses at the gene ends were 0 bases for V and 2 bases for J; bases not matched to a gene: 1. In germline, CDR1 is SGHNT, CDR2 YYREEE (reference sequence). The CDR3 contains 16 residues.

This clone has only a few counts. The gene calls are TRBV11-2 and TRBJ2-1, with D possibly TRBD2 on 5 matching bases. This CDR3 region has 14 residues. Germline CDR1 SGHAT, CDR2 FQNNGV. V lost 2 bases and J lost 6, with 11 bases in between. The CDR3 region has the DNA TGTGCCAGCAGCTTATTAGGTGGGAGCAATGAGCAGTTCTTC. Protein product: CASSLLGGSNEQFF.

The V and J genes are TRBV4-3 and TRBJ1-2; 8 bases are shared with TRBD1. V shed 1 base and J 2 bases; nucleotides not matched to a gene: 12. This CDR3 spans 18 amino acids. Germline CDR1 and CDR2: LGHNA and YSLEER. CDR3 in DNA: TGCGCCAGCAGCCAAGGCTTTGGACAGGGAAATTACAACTATGGCTACACCTTC. Its protein is CASSQGFGQGNYNYGYTF.

V and J are TRBV30 and TRBJ1-1; 7 bases match TRBD1. V trimming: 7 bases; J trimming: 4 bases; junction bases outside the gene matches: 12. CDR1 is GTSNPN and CDR2 is SVGIG in the germline V gene (reference sequence). This CDR3 region has 14 residues. CDR3 region: CASTGFAFGTEAFF. The CDR3 DNA reads TGTGCCTCGACAGGGTTCGCCTTTGGCACTGAAGCTTTCTTT.

Remarks on this clone: Other DNA variants within this sample encode the same CDR3. The chain employs TRBV28 and TRBJ2-6; TRBD1 matches at 9 bases. Trimming cost V 6 bases and J 1 base; bases outside gene matches: 4. The CDR3 is 16 amino acids. Germline V gene sequence: CDR1 MDHEN, CDR2 SYDVKM. CDR3 nucleotides: TGTGCCAGCAGCCCGGGACAGGGATCTGGGGCCAACGTCCTGACTTTC. Translating it yields CASSPGQGSGANVLTF.

V usage is TRBV25-1 and J usage is TRBJ2-5; 9 bases align to TRBD2. The CDR3 has 18 amino acids. Trimming cost V 5 bases and J 5 bases; bases outside gene matches: 18. The germline gives CDR1 MGHDK, CDR2 SYGVNS. CDR3 residues: CASSTRRIAGVPGETQYF. As DNA, the CDR3 is TGTGCCAGCAGTACCCGGAGAATAGCGGGAGTGCCAGGGGAGACCCAGTACTTC.

The V and J genes are TRBV18 and TRBJ2-1; 10 nucleotides agree with TRBD2. The CDR3 is 15 residues long. CDR1 KGHSH and CDR2 LQKENI come from the germline V gene. The ends lost 3 bases at V and 8 bases at J; junction bases unmatched: 7. The CDR3 loop reads CASSPPSGSGYEQFF. In DNA form, the CDR3 reads TGTGCCAGCTCACCTCCTAGCGGGAGTGGTTATGAGCAGTTCTTC.

J is TRBJ2-7 and V is TRBV11-2; 14 bases match TRBD2. From germline, CDR1 is SGHAT and CDR2 FQNNGV. Trimming took 5 bases from V and 6 from J; bases not matched to a gene: 3. The CDR3 spans 14 residues. The CDR3 spells CASSTGLAGVEQYF. In DNA form, the CDR3 reads TGTGCCAGCAGCACGGGACTAGCGGGAGTCGAGCAGTACTTC.

The CDR3 reads CASINVVSTEAFF. CDR3 sequence (DNA): TGTGCCAGTATCAACGTAGTTAGCACTGAAGCTTTCTTT. The chain uses TRBV19 and TRBJ1-1; no clear D gene. The CDR3 loop spans 13 amino acids. The V end was cut by 7 bases, the J end by 4 bases, with 13 bases between. Germline V gene sequence: CDR1 LNHDA, CDR2 SQIVND (reference sequence).

The chain recombines TRBV6-5 with TRBJ2-2; 11 positions match TRBD1. The V gene's germline CDR1 is MNHEY and CDR2 SVGAGI. The CDR3 is made up of 15 amino acids. The V gene end was trimmed by 7 bases and the J gene end by 6 bases; junction bases not matched to a gene: 7. The DNA of the CDR3 is TGTGCCAGCACTAGGACAGGGGGCGATGCCGGGGAGCTGTTTTTT. Translation: CASTRTGGDAGELFF.

This clone was found a few times. The chain recombines TRBV6-6 with TRBJ1-1, with a tentative D call TRBD1 (5 bases). The CDR3 contains 13 residues. The germline V and J ends were trimmed by 6 bases and 1 base, with 9 bases remaining between them. Per germline, CDR1 MNHNY and CDR2 SVGAGI (reference sequence). The CDR3 DNA is TGTGCCAGCAGACAGGACGGGAACACTGAAGCTTTCTTT. It specifies CASRQDGNTEAFF.

The rearrangement uses TRBV6-1 and TRBJ2-3; the D gene is possibly TRBD1 (5 bases). V gave up 1 base and J gave up 1 base, with 9 bases separating them. CDR1 is MNHNS and CDR2 is SASEGT in the germline V gene. The CDR3 is 15 amino acids. CDR3 amino acids: CASSEEVGGTDTQYF. The CDR3 nucleotides are TGTGCCAGCAGTGAAGAAGTAGGGGGCACAGATACGCAGTATTTT.

The rearrangement links TRBV6-5 to TRBJ2-5; 13 bases align to TRBD2. V gave up 10 bases and J gave up 5 bases; unmatched junction bases: 10. CDR3 length: 15 amino acids. CDR1 is MNHEY, CDR2 SVGAGI, per germline. CDR3 residues: CATIGLAGAWETQYF. The CDR3 DNA follows: TGTGCCACCATAGGACTAGCGGGAGCTTGGGAGACCCAGTACTTC.

The V gene is TRBV2, the J gene TRBJ2-5, with TRBD2 identical over 8 bases. The CDR3 extends over 15 amino acids. Germline CDR1 is SNHLY and CDR2 is FYNNEI. V shed 8 bases, J shed 5 bases, and the junction held 13 bases outside the gene matches. CDR3 DNA sequence: TGTGCCAGCGCCCTCGGGGGGGGGCGGGGGGAGACCCAGTACTTC. Translated, it gives CASALGGGRGETQYF.

V is TRBV6-5 and J is TRBJ2-3; 9 nucleotides align to TRBD1. Germline lookup yields CDR1 MNHEY and CDR2 SVGAGI. After removal of 10 bases from V and 3 bases from J, the junction contained 8 bases not matched to a gene. The CDR3 contains 14 residues. The CDR3 DNA reads as TGTGCCACCGGGGGACAGGGTGCGACAGATACGCAGTATTTT. Translation gives CATGGQGATDTQYF.

The chain carries TRBV27 and TRBJ2-3; a possible D gene is TRBD2 (6 bases). Germline loops: CDR1 MNHEY, CDR2 SMNVEV (reference sequence). The V and J ends lost 3 bases and 8 bases respectively, with 12 bases between them. The length of the CDR3 is 13 residues. This CDR3 is CASSLRREITQYF. DNA for the CDR3: TGTGCCAGCAGTTTGAGACGGGAGATTACGCAGTATTTT.

J is TRBJ2-7 and V is TRBV28, with D uncertain. Per germline, CDR1 MDHEN and CDR2 SYDVKM. There are 13 residues in the CDR3. V was clipped by 5 bases and J by 2 bases, with 10 bases between them. The CDR3 DNA reads as TGTGCCAGCAGTCCCCACCCTACCTACGAGCAGTACTTC. It translates to CASSPHPTYEQYF.

This chain joins TRBV28 and TRBJ2-1; 11 positions agree with TRBD2. The CDR3 has 15 residues. Germline trimming cut 5 bases from V and 9 bases from J; bases unmatched to any gene: 9. Germline loops: CDR1 MDHEN, CDR2 SYDVKM. CDR3 bases: TGTGCCAGCAGTAGAGGGACTAGCGGAAGCAGTGAGCAGTTCTTC. It specifies CASSRGTSGSSEQFF.

The chain employs TRBV4-1 and TRBJ2-7; 7 nucleotides align to TRBD2. The germline V gene has CDR1 MGHRA and CDR2 YSYEKL. With V trimmed by 2 bases and J by 4 bases, 5 bases remained unmatched. CDR3 length: 14 amino acids. The CDR3 loop reads CASSQQRGSYEQYF. CDR3 sequence (DNA): TGCGCCAGCAGCCAACAGCGGGGATCTTACGAGCAGTACTTC.

The chain has TRBV5-6 and TRBJ2-3; no firm D call. V gave up 7 bases and J gave up 0 bases, with 9 bases separating them. Germline-derived CDR1 and CDR2 are SGHDT and YYEEEE. The CDR3 is made up of 13 amino acids. Here the CDR3 DNA reads TGTGCCAGCTTAACTGTTAGCACAGATACGCAGTATTTT. Translation gives CASLTVSTDTQYF.

This rearrangement joins TRBV5-8 to TRBJ1-2, with no clear D. Deletions cut 1 base from V and 8 bases from J, with 6 bases between. The CDR3 length is 11 residues. From germline, CDR1 is SGHTS and CDR2 YDEGEE. This CDR3 reads CASSLYSGYTF. The CDR3, as DNA: TGTGCCAGCAGCTTGTATAGCGGCTACACCTTC.

The rearrangement links TRBV7-9 to TRBJ1-6; 7 bases agree with TRBD1. V was pared by 3 bases and J by 4 bases, with 3 bases of the junction left unmatched. The CDR3 contains 15 residues. Per the germline V gene, CDR1 is SEHNR and CDR2 is FQNEAQ (reference sequence). In nucleotides, the CDR3 is TGTGCCAGCAGCTTGGAACAGGGGTATAATTCACCCCTCCACTTT. This translates into CASSLEQGYNSPLHF.